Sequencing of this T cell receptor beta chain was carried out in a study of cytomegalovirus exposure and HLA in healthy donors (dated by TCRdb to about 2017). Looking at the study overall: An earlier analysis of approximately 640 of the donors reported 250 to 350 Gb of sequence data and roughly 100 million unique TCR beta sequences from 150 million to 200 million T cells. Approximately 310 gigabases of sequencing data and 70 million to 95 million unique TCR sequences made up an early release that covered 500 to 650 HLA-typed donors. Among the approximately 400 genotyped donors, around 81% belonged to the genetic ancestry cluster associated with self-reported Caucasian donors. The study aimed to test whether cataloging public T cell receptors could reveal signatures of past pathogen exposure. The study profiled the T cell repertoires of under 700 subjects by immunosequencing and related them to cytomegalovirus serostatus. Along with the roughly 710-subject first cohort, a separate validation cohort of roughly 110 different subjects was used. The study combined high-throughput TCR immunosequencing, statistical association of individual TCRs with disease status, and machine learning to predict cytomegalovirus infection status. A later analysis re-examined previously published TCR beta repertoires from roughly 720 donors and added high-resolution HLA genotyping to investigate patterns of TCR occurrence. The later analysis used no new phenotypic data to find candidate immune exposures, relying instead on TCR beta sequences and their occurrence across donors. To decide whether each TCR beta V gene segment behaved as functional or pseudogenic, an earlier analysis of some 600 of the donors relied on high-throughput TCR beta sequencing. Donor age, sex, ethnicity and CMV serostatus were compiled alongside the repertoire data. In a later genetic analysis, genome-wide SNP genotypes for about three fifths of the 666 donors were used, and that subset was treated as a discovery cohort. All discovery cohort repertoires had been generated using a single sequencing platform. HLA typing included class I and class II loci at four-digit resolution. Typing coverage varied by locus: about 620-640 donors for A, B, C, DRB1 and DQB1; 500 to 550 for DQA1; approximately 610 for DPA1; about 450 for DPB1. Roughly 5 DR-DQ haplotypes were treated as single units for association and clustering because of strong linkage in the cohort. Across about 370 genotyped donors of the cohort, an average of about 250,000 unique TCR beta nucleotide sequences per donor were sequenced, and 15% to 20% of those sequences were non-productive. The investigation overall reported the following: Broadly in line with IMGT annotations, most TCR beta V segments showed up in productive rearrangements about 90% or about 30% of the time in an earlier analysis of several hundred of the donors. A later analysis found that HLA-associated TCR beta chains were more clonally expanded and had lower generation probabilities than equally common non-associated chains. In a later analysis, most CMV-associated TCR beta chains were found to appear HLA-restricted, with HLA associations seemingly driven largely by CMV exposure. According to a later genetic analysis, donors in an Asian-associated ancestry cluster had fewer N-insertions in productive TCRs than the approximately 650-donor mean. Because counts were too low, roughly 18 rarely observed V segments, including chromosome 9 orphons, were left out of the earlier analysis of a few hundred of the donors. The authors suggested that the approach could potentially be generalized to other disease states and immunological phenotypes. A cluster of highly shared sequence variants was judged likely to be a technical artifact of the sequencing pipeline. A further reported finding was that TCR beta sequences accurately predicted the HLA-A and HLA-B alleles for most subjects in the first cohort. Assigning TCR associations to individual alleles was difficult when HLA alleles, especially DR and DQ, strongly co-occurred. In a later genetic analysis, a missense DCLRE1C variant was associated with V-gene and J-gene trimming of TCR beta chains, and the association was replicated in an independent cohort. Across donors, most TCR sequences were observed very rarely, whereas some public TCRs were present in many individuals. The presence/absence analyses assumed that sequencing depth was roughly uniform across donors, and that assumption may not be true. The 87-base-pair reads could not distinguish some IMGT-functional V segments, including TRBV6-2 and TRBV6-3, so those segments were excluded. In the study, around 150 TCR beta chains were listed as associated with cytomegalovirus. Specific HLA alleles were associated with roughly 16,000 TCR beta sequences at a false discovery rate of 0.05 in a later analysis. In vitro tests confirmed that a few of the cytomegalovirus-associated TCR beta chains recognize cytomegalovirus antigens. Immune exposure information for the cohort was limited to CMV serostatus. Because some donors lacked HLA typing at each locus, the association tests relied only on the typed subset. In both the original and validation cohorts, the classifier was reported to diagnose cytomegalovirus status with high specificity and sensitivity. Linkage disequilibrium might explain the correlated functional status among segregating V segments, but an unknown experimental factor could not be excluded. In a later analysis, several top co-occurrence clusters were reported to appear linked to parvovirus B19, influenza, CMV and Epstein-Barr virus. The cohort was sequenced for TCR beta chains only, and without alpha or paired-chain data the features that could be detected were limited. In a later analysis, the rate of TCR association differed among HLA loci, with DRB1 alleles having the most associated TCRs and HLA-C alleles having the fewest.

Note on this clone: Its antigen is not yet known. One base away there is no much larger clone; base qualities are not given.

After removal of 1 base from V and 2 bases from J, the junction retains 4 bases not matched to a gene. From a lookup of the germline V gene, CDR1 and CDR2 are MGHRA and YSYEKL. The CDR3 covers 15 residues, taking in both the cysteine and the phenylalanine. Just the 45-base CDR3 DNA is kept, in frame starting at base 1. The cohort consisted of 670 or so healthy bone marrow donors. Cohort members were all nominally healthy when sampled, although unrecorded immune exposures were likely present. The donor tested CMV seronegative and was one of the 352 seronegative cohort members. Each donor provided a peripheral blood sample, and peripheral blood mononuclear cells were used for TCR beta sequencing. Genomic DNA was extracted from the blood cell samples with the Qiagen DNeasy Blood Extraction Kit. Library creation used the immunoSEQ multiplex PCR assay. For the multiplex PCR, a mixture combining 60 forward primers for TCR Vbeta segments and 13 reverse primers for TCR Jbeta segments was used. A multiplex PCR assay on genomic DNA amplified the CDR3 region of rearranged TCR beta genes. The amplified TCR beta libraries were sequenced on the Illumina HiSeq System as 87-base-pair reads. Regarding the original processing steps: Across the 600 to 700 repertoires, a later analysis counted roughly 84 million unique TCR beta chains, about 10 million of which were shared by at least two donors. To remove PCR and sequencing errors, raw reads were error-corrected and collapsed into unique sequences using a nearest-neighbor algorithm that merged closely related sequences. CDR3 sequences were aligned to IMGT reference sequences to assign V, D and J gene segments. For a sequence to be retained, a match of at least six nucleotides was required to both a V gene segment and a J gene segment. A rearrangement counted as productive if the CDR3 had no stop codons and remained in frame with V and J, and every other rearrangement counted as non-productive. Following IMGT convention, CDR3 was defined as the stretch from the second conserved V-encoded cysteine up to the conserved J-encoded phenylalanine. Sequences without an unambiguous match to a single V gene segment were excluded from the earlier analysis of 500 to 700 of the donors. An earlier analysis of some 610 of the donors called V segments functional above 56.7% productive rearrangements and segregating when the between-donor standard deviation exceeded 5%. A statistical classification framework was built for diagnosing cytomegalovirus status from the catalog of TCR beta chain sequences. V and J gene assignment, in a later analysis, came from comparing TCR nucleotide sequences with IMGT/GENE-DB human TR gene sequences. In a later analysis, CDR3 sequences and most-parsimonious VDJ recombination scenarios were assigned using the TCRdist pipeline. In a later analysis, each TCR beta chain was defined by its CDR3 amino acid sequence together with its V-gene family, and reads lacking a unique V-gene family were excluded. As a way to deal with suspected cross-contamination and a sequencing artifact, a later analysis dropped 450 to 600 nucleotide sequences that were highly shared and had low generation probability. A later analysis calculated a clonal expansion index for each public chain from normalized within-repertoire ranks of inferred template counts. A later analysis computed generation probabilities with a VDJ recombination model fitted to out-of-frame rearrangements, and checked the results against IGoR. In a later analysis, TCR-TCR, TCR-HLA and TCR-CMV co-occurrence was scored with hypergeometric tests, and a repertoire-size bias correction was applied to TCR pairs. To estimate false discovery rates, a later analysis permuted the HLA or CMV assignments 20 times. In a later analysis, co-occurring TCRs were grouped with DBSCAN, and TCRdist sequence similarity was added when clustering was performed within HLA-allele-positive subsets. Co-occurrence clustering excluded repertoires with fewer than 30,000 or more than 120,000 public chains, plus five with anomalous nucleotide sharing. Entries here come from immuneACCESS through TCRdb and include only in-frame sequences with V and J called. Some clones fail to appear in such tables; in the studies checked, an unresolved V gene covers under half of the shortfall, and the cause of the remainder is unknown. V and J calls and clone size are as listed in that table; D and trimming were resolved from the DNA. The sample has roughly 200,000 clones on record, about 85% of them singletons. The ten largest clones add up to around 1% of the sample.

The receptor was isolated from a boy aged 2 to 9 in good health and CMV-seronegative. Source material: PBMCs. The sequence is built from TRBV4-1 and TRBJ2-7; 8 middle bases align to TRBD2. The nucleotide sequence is TGCGCCAGCAGCCAAGTTCTTAGCGGGACCTACGAGCAGTACTTC. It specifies CASSQVLSGTYEQYF.